Following are 25 T cell receptor beta chains from one sample sequenced in a study of Graves' ophthalmopathy and Graves' hyperthyroidism. Scientists amplified the TCR beta CDR3 regions from RNA transcripts. HTBI primers were used in a first-round RT-PCR, which preceded a second-round multiplex PCR. TCRdb called the multiplex PCR reads again in MiXCR, with one record for every CDR3 protein. The table records hundreds of thousands of distinct CDR3 sequences, just over 40% of them present only once. The sample consisted of peripheral blood. The receptors come from an adult man with Graves' ophthalmopathy.

V is TRBV15 and J is TRBJ2-5; 8 nucleotides match TRBD1. Germline V CDR1 and CDR2: LNHNV, YYDKDF (reference sequence). This CDR3 spans 17 amino acids. The V and J ends lost 3 bases and 2 bases, in that order; junction bases with no gene match: 11. In DNA form, the CDR3 reads TGTGCCACCAGCAGCTTGACCTACAGGGGGTGGCAAGAGACCCAGTACTTC. It translates to CATSSLTYRGWQETQYF.

This chain uses TRBV20-1 with TRBJ2-7, with no clear D. This CDR3 contains 11 residues. The V and J ends lost 5 bases and 2 bases respectively, with 7 bases between them. Per the germline V gene, CDR1 is DFQATT and CDR2 is SNEGSKA (reference sequence). CDR3 sequence: CSAADTYEQYF. The CDR3 region has the DNA TGCAGTGCTGCAGACACCTACGAGCAGTACTTC.

This clonotype came up a few times. The chain combines TRBV6-5 with TRBJ1-4; 8 bases align to TRBD1. This CDR3 contains 15 residues. J gave up 6 bases and V 0 bases, and 3 bases lay outside the gene matches. Germline assignment: CDR1 MNHEY and CDR2 SVGAGI. CDR3 sequence reads: CASSYSTGGDEKLFF. CDR3 coding DNA: TGTGCCAGCAGTTACTCAACAGGGGGTGATGAAAAACTGTTTTTT.

Remarks on this clonotype: A much more abundant neighbour one base away suggests this may be a read error. A read error is likely, as this CDR3 ends without the conserved phenylalanine or tryptophan. The chain joins TRBV5-1 to TRBJ1-1; TRBD1 is a possible D gene (6 bases). The V gene's germline CDR1 is SGHRS and CDR2 YFSETQ. V shed 1 base and J shed 5 bases, with 12 bases lying between them. This CDR3 spans 14 amino acids. The chain's CDR3 is CASSLSTGKTEAFC. The CDR3 nucleotides are TGCGCCAGCAGCTTGTCAACAGGGAAGACTGAAGCTTTCTGT.

V gene TRBV2 combines with J gene TRBJ1-6; tentative D call: TRBD1 (5 bases). This CDR3 comprises 15 residues. V dropped 8 bases and J dropped 6 bases, with 17 bases sitting between them. CDR1 and CDR2 from the germline V gene are SNHLY and FYNNEI. DNA of the CDR3: TGTGCCAGCTCACCAAGTCGGGGGATTAATTCACCCCTCCACTTT. Its protein is CASSPSRGINSPLHF.

The V and J genes are TRBV29-1 and TRBJ1-1; weak D call: TRBD1 (6 bases). Germline lookup yields CDR1 SQVTM and CDR2 ANQGSEA. V was cut by 6 bases and J by 10 bases, with 21 bases left in between. This CDR3 comprises 13 residues. CDR3 nucleotide sequence: TGCAGCGTGATTCCGGGACAAGGTTTAGGAGCTTTCTTT. The encoded protein is CSVIPGQGLGAFF.

This clonotype appeared many times. The chain joins TRBV5-1 to TRBJ1-1; D uncertain. The CDR3 extends over 13 amino acids. Trimming cost V 6 bases and J 1 base, with 10 bases left between them. The germline gives CDR1 SGHRS, CDR2 YFSETQ. The CDR3 protein is CASKEAGNTEAFF. CDR3 sequence (DNA): TGCGCCAGCAAGGAAGCAGGGAACACTGAAGCTTTCTTT. Full variable domain (outside the CDR3, taken from reference TRBV5-1 and TRBJ1-1): KAGVTQTPRYLIKTRGQQVTLSCSPISGHRSVSWYQQTPGQGLQFLFEYFSETQRNKGNFPGRFSGRQFSNSRSEMNVSTLELGDSALYLCASKEAGNTEAFFGQGTRLTVV.

This clonotype was detected many times. V and J are TRBV9 and TRBJ1-3, with D tentatively TRBD1 (5 bases). This CDR3 is 16 amino acids long. The V end was cut by 0 bases, the J end by 7 bases, with 17 bases between. CDR1 SGDLS and CDR2 YYNGEE come from the germline V gene. The CDR3 sequence: CASSVGQFAALNTIYF. The DNA for the CDR3 is TGTGCCAGCAGCGTAGGACAGTTTGCGGCTCTCAACACCATATATTTT.

This clonotype appeared many times. The genes are TRBV29-1 and TRBJ2-7; D is ambiguous. Germline V gene sequence: CDR1 SQVTM, CDR2 ANQGSEA. The ends were cut back, 7 bases at V and 1 base at J, with 14 bases in the middle. There are 13 residues in the CDR3. The CDR3 here is CSDPPRVSYEQYF. CDR3 DNA: TGCAGCGATCCCCCCCGGGTGTCCTACGAGCAGTACTTC.

This clonotype has just a few counts. This could be a read error, since a much larger clone is one nucleotide away. The CDR3 region has the DNA TGCGCCAGCAGCTTGGAACAGGGTGGAAGCACTGAAGCTTTCTTT. As protein: CASSLEQGGSTEAFF. The chain carries TRBV5-1 and TRBJ1-1; possibly TRBD1 for D (6 bases). Trimming cost V 0 bases and J 4 bases, with 13 bases left between them. CDR1 SGHRS and CDR2 YFSETQ come from the germline V gene. This CDR3 has 15 residues.

V gene TRBV29-1 combines with J gene TRBJ1-5; D perhaps matches TRBD1 (5 bases). This CDR3 comprises 12 residues. The V gene lost 8 bases and the J gene lost 5 bases, with 13 bases spanning the gap. The germline V gene encodes CDR1 SQVTM and CDR2 ANQGSEA. In DNA, the CDR3 is TGCAGCCTGGGGACGGGAGATCAGCCCCAGCATTTT. It is translated as CSLGTGDQPQHF.

Many counts were recorded for this clonotype. This chain links TRBV6-6 with TRBJ2-2; TRBD1 is a possible D gene (6 bases). Per germline, CDR1 MNHNY and CDR2 SVGAGI (reference sequence). Trimming shortened V by 4 bases and J by 5 bases, and 14 bases separated the two germline ends. The CDR3 has 15 amino acids. The CDR3 DNA reads as TGTGCCAGCAGTTTCCTGGGGCAGGGGACCGGGGAGCTGTTTTTT. It specifies CASSFLGQGTGELFF.

The V and J genes are TRBV25-1 and TRBJ1-3; 7 bases agree with TRBD1. Trimming at V came to 6 bases and at J to 0 bases, leaving 8 bases not matched to a gene. CDR3 size: 16 residues. The germline V gene encodes CDR1 MGHDK and CDR2 SYGVNS. In DNA, the CDR3 is TGTGCCAGCAGAACCACAGGGGCTCTCTCTGGAAACACCATATATTTT. Translation: CASRTTGALSGNTIYF. The full variable domain, rest sourced from reference TRBV25-1 and TRBJ1-3, is EADIYQTPRYLVIGTGKKITLECSQTMGHDKMYWYQQDPGMELHLIHYSYGVNSTEKGDLSSESTVSRIRTEHFPLTLESARPSHTSQYLCASRTTGALSGNTIYFGEGSWLTVV.

This clonotype was counted many times. V usage is TRBV4-1 and J usage is TRBJ2-7; no definite D call. The CDR3 covers 14 residues. Germline CDR1 is MGHRA and CDR2 is YSYEKL. V was pared by 3 bases and J by 1 base, with 10 bases between. This CDR3 is CASSHAAGSYEQYF. The CDR3, as DNA: TGCGCCAGCAGCCACGCAGCTGGTTCCTACGAGCAGTACTTC.

This chain connects TRBV4-1 to TRBJ2-7; TRBD1 aligns across 7 bases. Trimming cost V 0 bases and J 2 bases; bases outside gene matches: 4. The CDR3 is 15 amino acids. The germline CDR1 and CDR2 sequences are MGHRA and YSYEKL. The CDR3 nucleotides read TGCGCCAGCAGCCAAGAAGCTGACAGGGCCTACGAGCAGTACTTC. It specifies CASSQEADRAYEQYF.

This clonotype has a handful of counts. One junction end disagrees with the germline gene, perhaps due to a read error. The V call is TRBV10-3, the J call TRBJ2-5; maybe TRBD1 (6 bases). The CDR3 spans 15 residues. From germline, CDR1 is ENHRY and CDR2 SYGVKD. CDR3 sequence reads: CASSYHRDTQETQYF. DNA of the CDR3: TGTGCCAGCAGTTATCACCGGGACACCCAAGAGACCCAGTACTTC.

This clonotype was detected many times. The chain uses TRBV7-8 and TRBJ1-1; D is possibly TRBD1 (5 bases). V was shortened by 4 bases and J by 1 base, with 10 bases between the two germline ends. The CDR3 loop spans 14 amino acids. CDR1 and CDR2 (germline): SGHVS, FQNEAQ. CDR3 sequence reads: CASSSGGTNTEAFF. DNA for the CDR3: TGTGCCAGCAGCTCGGGGGGGACGAACACTGAAGCTTTCTTT.

The chain uses TRBV6-5 and TRBJ2-7; 8 nucleotides line up with TRBD2. Germline V gene sequence: CDR1 MNHEY, CDR2 SVGAGI. The length of the CDR3 is 17 residues. Germline trimming cut 2 bases from V and 0 bases from J; bases unmatched to any gene: 9. The CDR3 reads CASSYTATGTSSYEQYF. CDR3 sequence (DNA): TGTGCCAGCAGTTACACAGCGACCGGGACTAGCTCCTACGAGCAGTACTTC.

The gene calls are TRBV19 and TRBJ1-1; D unresolved. The CDR3 sequence is 14 residues long. Germline V CDR1 and CDR2: LNHDA, SQIVND (reference sequence). Trimming left V 11 bases short and J 4 bases short, with 20 bases between. The CDR3 region is CAWSVPGVGTEAFF. CDR3 sequence (DNA): TGTGCCTGGAGTGTACCCGGGGTAGGCACTGAAGCTTTCTTT. Full variable domain (remainder filled in from reference TRBV19 and TRBJ1-1): DGGITQSPKYLFRKEGQNVTLSCEQNLNHDAMYWYRQDPGQGLRLIYYSQIVNDFQKGDIAEGYSVSREKKESFPLTVTSAQKNPTAFYLCAWSVPGVGTEAFFGQGTRLTVV.

In its sample, this clonotype was seen a few times. This may be a read error: a much more frequent sequence differs by one nucleotide. CDR3 sequence: CASSFGTGITEAFF. The CDR3 region has the DNA TGTGCCAGCAGCTTTGGGACAGGGATCACTGAAGCTTTCTTT. This chain joins TRBV12-3 or TRBV12-4 and TRBJ1-1; 9 bases agree with TRBD1. The CDR3 is made up of 14 amino acids. Losses at the gene ends were 6 bases for V and 4 bases for J; bases not matched to a gene: 6.

This clonotype was found many times. The V gene is TRBV4-3, the J gene TRBJ1-6; TRBD1 agrees at 9 bases. The germline CDR1 and CDR2 sequences are LGHNA and YSLEER. The CDR3 totals 15 residues. Trimming at V came to 3 bases and at J to 8 bases, leaving 5 bases not matched to a gene. Here the CDR3 DNA reads TGCGCCAGCAGCCACGGGACAGGGTGGCATTCACCCCTCCACTTT. Encoded protein: CASSHGTGWHSPLHF.

This clonotype turned up a few times. This chain uses TRBV11-2 with TRBJ2-2; 11 bases map to TRBD1. The CDR3 sequence is 15 residues long. Germline lookup yields CDR1 SGHAT and CDR2 FQNNGV. J lost 4 bases, V lost 5 bases, and 3 bases had no gene match. This CDR3 reads CASSTGTGGTGELFF. Here the CDR3 DNA reads TGTGCCAGCAGCACCGGGACAGGGGGCACCGGGGAGCTGTTTTTT.

This clonotype has ten or more counts. The chain couples TRBV2 to TRBJ1-2, with D perhaps matching TRBD1 (6 bases). The CDR3 spans 13 residues. Germline assignment: CDR1 SNHLY and CDR2 FYNNEI. V was clipped by 3 bases and J by 5 bases, with 10 bases between them. The CDR3 protein is CASSDRGLYGYTF. The DNA for the CDR3 is TGTGCCAGCAGTGACAGGGGATTATATGGCTACACCTTC.

In this sample, this clonotype turned up many times. The gene calls are TRBV4-2 and TRBJ1-6, with 7 positions matching TRBD1. Trimming took 4 bases from V and 9 from J; bases not matched to a gene: 9. The CDR3 has 15 amino acids. Germline loops: CDR1 LGHNA, CDR2 YNFKEQ. The CDR3 DNA follows: TGTGCCAGCAGCCCCTCCGGGACAGCGATTTCACCCCTCCACTTT. Translation: CASSPSGTAISPLHF.

This chain links TRBV5-1 with TRBJ2-5, with D possibly called TRBD1 or TRBD2 (5 bases each). Trimming removed 4 bases from V and 5 bases from J, with 12 bases in between. CDR1 and CDR2 (germline): SGHRS, YFSETQ. This CDR3 spans 13 amino acids. CDR3 bases: TGCGCCAGCAGCGCGGACGAGGGGGAGACCCAGTACTTC. It encodes CASSADEGETQYF.